Listed below are T cell receptor beta chains from one sample, sequenced in a study of Tregs in tolerant kidney transplant recipients. Produced via immunoSEQ multiplex PCR; TCRdb's table is partial and in-frame only. The sample lists tens of thousands of clones; 85% to 90% were seen once. The sequences come from CD4+ T cells from blood, collected before the transplant. Receptor source: a human donor who received a combined kidney and bone marrow transplant. Each CDR3 is given with its conserved first and last residue. The D gene is left open where the match is weak. Size tells how often a clone was seen (once, few, many) or the class of an expanded clone, and some rows leave it out.

TRBJ2-7,.,TRBD2,TRBV15,TGTGCCACCAGCAGAGACCCTAGCGGGAGGGCTAGCTCCTACGAGCAGTACTTC,CATSRDPSGRASSYEQYF
TRBJ2-2,.,.,TRBV18,TGTGCCAGCTCTCTTGGAGGCACCGGGGAGCTGTTTTTT,CASSLGGTGELFF
TRBJ1-4,.,.,TRBV6-1,TGTGCCAGTAGTGAGGGCAGGGTTAGGGAAAAACTGTTTTTT,CASSEGRVREKLFF
TRBJ2-7,.,TRBD2,TRBV27,TGTGCCAGCAGAACTCAGGGCGGGAGCTACGAGCAGTACTTC,CASRTQGGSYEQYF
TRBJ1-1,.,.,TRBV5-6,TGTGCCAGCAGCTTGGGGGGCAAAAACACTGAAGCTTTCTTT,CASSLGGKNTEAFF
TRBJ2-7,.,.,TRBV6-5,TGTGCCAGCAGTTACTCGACAGACTACGAGCAGTACTTC,CASSYSTDYEQYF
TRBJ1-1,.,.,TRBV30,TGTGCCTGGACTCCAGACCGGGGAGCTTTCTTT,CAWTPDRGAFF
TRBJ2-7,.,TRBD2,TRBV19,TGTGCCAGTCGACTAGCGGGAGCCTCAAAATACGAGCAGTACTTC,CASRLAGASKYEQYF
TRBJ2-5,.,.,TRBV4-3,TGCGCCAGCAGCCAAGATAGCGGACAAGAGACCCAGTACTTC,CASSQDSGQETQYF
TRBJ1-1,.,.,TRBV4-1,TGCGCCAGCAGCCTGCGTTCGACAAGACAAAACACTGAAGCTTTCTTT,CASSLRSTRQNTEAFF
TRBJ2-5,once,.,TRBV5-1,TGCGCCAGCGAGGGACTTTCGGAGACCCAGTACTTC,CASEGLSETQYF
TRBJ2-3,.,.,TRBV12-5,TGTGCTAGTGGTTTGGCACTAGCAACAGATACGCAGTATTTT,CASGLALATDTQYF
TRBJ2-7,.,.,TRBV9,TGTGCCAGCAGCGTAGACCCAGGGCTGAACGAGCAGTACTTC,CASSVDPGLNEQYF
TRBJ2-7,.,TRBD2,TRBV29-1,TGCAGCGCCCTAGAGGGGAGGGAACTACGCGAGCAGTACTTC,CSALEGRELREQYF
TRBJ1-2,once,.,TRBV7-8,TGTGCCAGCAGCGGCGGGGGGGGTGGGTATGGCTACACCTTC,CASSGGGGGYGYTF
TRBJ1-3,.,.,TRBV30,TGTGCCTGGAGTGTATGGACGCTATTGGGGGGCTCTGGAAACACCATATATTTT,CAWSVWTLLGGSGNTIYF
TRBJ2-7,.,TRBD1,TRBV18,TGTGCCAGCTCTCCGGGACAGGGTATCTCCTACGAGCAGTACTTC,CASSPGQGISYEQYF
TRBJ2-1,few,.,TRBV7-9,TGTGCCAGCAGCCCGAGAATGGTAGCGAGCTACAATGAGCAGTTCTTC,CASSPRMVASYNEQFF
TRBJ2-7,.,TRBD2,TRBV6-5,TGTGCCAGCAGACTTAGCGGGCGAGGTTCCTACGAGCAGTACTTC,CASRLSGRGSYEQYF
TRBJ1-5,.,.,TRBV10-3,TGTGCCATCAGTTCGGTTAGCAATCAGCCCCAGCATTTT,CAISSVSNQPQHF
TRBJ1-1,.,.,TRBV11-1,TGTGCCAGCAGCCTAACCACGTACACTGAAGCTTTCTTT,CASSLTTYTEAFF
TRBJ2-1,.,.,TRBV15,TGTGCCACCAGCCAGCAGACTAGTAATGAGCAGTTCTTC,CATSQQTSNEQFF
TRBJ1-5,.,.,TRBV2,TGTGCCAGCAGAGCAGGGACTGGCGGCAATCAGCCCCAGCATTTT,CASRAGTGGNQPQHF
TRBJ1-5,.,.,TRBV19,TGTGCCAGCCAGTACCCGGGTGTGGATCAGCCCCAGCATTTT,CASQYPGVDQPQHF
TRBJ2-7,.,.,TRBV6-6,TGTGCCAGCAGTTACGTGGGGCCACAGGTCGGGGAGCAGTACTTC,CASSYVGPQVGEQYF
TRBJ2-7,.,.,TRBV27,TGTGCCAGCAGCCCCCCCGGGGGTGCCTACGAGCAGTACTTC,CASSPPGGAYEQYF
TRBJ2-1,.,.,TRBV10-3,TGTGCCATCAGTGGGGAGGACTCCTACAATGAGCAGTTCTTC,CAISGEDSYNEQFF
TRBJ2-7,few,TRBD1,TRBV4-1,TGCGCCAGCAGCCAAGGAGCCGGGACAGGGGCCTACGAGCAGTACTTC,CASSQGAGTGAYEQYF
TRBJ2-7,.,TRBD1,TRBV28,TGTGCCAGCAGTCCCGGGACAGGGTTAAGGGAGCAGTACTTC,CASSPGTGLREQYF
TRBJ2-7,.,.,TRBV27,TGTGCCAGCAGCGGGGCCTACGAGCAGTACTTC,CASSGAYEQYF
TRBJ2-7,.,TRBD2,TRBV5-1,TGCGCCAGCAGCTTAACCGGGACTAGCGGGAGGTACGAGCAGTACTTC,CASSLTGTSGRYEQYF
TRBJ2-7,.,TRBD2,TRBV30,TGTGCCTGGACCACCGGGGGAGCTAGAAGGACTAGCGGGAGGACATCTGGGTGGTACGAGCAGTACTTC,CAWTTGGARRTSGRTSGWYEQYF
TRBJ1-5,.,TRBD1,TRBV2,TGTGCCAGCAGCCTACAGGGGAGCAATCAGCCCCAGCATTTT,CASSLQGSNQPQHF